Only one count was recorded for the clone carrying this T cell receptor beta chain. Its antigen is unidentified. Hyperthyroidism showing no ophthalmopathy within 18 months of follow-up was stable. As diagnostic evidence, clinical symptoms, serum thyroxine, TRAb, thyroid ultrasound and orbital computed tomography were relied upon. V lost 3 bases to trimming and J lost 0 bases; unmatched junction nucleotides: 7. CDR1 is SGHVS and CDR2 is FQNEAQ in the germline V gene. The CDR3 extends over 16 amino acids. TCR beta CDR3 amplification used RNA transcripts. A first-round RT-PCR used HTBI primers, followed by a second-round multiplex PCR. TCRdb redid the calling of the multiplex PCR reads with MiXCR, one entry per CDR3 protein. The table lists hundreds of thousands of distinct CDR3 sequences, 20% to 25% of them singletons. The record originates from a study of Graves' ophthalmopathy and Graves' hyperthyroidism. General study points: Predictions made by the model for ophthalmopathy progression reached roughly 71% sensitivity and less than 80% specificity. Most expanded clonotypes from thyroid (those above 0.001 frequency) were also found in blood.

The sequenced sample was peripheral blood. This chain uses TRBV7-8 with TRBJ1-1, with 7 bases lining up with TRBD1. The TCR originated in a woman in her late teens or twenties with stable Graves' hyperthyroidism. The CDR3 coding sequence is TGTGCCAGCAGCTTTTTAGGGACAGATGTGAACACTGAAGCTTTCTTT. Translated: CASSFLGTDVNTEAFF.